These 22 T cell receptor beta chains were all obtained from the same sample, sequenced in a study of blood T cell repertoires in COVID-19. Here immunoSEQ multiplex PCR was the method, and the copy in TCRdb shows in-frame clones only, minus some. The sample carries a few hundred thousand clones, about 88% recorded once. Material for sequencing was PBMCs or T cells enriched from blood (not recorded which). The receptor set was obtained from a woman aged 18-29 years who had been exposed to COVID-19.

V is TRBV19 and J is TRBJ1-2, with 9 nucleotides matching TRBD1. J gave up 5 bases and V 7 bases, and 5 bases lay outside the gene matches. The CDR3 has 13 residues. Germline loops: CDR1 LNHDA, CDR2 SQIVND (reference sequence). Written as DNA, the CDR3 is TGTGCCAGTACTGGACAGGGGCGGTATGGCTACACCTTC. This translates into CASTGQGRYGYTF.

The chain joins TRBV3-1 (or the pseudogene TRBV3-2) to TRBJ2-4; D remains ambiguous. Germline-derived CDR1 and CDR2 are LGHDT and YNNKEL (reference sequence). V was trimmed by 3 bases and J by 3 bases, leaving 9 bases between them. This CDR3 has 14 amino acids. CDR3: CASSQLQFKNIQYF. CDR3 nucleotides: TGTGCCAGCAGCCAGTTGCAGTTCAAAAACATTCAGTACTTC.

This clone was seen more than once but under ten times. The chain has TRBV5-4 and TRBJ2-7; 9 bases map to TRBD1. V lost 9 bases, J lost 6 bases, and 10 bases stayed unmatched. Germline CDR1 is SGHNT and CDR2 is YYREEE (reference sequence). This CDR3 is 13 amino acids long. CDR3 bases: TGTGCCACTAACAGGGGGCGCAGTGGCGAGCAGTACTTC. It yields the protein CATNRGRSGEQYF.

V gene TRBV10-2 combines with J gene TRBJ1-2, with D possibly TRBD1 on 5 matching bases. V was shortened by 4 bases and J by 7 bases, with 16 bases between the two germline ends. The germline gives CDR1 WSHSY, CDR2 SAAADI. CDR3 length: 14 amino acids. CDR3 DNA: TGCGCCAGCAGTGTCGGGGGAAGGTCTGGTGGCTACACCTTC. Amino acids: CASSVGGRSGGYTF.

The CDR3 coding sequence is TGTGCCAGCAGTTTAAAGGCGGCCTATAATTCACCCCTCCACTTT. Its protein product is CASSLKAAYNSPLHF. V is TRBV28 and J is TRBJ1-6; D not resolved. CDR1 and CDR2 from the germline V gene are MDHEN and SYDVKM. V lost 2 bases and J lost 2, with 7 bases in between. The CDR3 runs 15 residues.

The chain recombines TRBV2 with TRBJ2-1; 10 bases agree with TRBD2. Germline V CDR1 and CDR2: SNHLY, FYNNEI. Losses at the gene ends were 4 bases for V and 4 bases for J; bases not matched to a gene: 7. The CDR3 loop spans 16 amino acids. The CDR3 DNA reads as TGTGCCAGCAGTGCAATAAGCGGGGGGGGATACAATGAGCAGTTCTTC. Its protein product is CASSAISGGGYNEQFF.

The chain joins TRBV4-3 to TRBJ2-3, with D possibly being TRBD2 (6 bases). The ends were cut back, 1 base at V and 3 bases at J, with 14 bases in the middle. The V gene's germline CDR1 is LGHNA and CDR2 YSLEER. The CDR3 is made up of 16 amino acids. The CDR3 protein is CASSQGLVYETDTQYF. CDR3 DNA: TGCGCCAGCAGCCAAGGACTAGTGTATGAAACAGATACGCAGTATTTT.

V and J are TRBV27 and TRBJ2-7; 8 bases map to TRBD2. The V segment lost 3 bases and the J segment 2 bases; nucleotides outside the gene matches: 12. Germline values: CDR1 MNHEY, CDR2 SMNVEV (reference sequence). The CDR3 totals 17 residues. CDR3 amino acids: CASSFRSLSGRAYEQYF. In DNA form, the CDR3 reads TGTGCCAGCAGTTTCAGGTCCTTAAGCGGGAGAGCCTACGAGCAGTACTTC.

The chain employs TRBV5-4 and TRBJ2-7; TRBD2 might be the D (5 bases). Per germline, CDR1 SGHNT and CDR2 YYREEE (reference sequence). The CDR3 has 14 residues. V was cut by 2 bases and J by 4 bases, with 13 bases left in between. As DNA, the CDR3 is TGTGCCAGCAGCTTTGCGGGTAACGATTACGAGCAGTACTTC. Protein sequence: CASSFAGNDYEQYF.

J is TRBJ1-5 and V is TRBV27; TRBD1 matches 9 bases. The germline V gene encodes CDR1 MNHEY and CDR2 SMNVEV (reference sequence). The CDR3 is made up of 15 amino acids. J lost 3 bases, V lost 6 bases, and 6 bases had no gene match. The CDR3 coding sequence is TGTGCCAGCAGCCGGGACAGGGCGAACAATCAGCCCCAGCATTTT. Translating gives CASSRDRANNQPQHF.

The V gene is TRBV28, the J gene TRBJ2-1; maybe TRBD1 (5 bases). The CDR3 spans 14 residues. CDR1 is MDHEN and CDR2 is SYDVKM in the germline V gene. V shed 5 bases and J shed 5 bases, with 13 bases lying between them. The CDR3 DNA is TGTGCCAGCAGTACCCCCGACAGACACAATGAGCAGTTCTTC. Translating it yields CASSTPDRHNEQFF. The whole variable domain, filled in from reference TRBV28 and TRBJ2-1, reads DVKVTQSSRYLVKRTGEKVFLECVQDMDHENMFWYRQDPGLGLRLIYFSYDVKMKEKGDIPEGYSVSREKKERFSLILESASTNQTSMYLCASSTPDRHNEQFFGPGTRLTVL.

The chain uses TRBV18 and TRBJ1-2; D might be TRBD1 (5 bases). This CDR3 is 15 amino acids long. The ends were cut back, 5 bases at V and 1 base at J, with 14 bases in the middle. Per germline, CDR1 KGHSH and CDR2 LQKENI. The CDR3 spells CASSLGGTDNYGYTF. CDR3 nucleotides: TGTGCCAGCTCATTGGGAGGGACGGATAACTATGGCTACACCTTC.

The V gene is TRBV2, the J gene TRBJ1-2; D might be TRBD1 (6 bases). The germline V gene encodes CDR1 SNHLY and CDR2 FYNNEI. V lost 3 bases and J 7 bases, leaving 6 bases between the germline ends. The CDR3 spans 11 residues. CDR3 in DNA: TGTGCCAGCAGTGAGGGGGCTGGCTACACCTTC. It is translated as CASSEGAGYTF.

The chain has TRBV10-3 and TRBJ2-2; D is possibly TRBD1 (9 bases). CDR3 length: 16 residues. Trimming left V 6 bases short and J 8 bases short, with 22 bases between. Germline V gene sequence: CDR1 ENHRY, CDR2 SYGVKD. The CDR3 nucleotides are TGTGCCATCAGCGCGGGGGGACAGGGACTACCTGGGGAGCTGTTTTTT. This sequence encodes CAISAGGQGLPGELFF.

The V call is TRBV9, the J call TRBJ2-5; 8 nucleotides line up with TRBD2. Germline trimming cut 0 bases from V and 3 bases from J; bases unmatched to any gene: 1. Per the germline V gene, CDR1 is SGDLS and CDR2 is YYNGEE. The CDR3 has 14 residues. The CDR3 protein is CASSVELAEETQYF. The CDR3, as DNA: TGTGCCAGCAGCGTAGAACTAGCGGAAGAGACCCAGTACTTC.

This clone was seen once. CDR3 nucleotides: TGTGCCAGCAGCTACTCCCCCACAGGTAGCTATGGCTACACCTTC. Protein: CASSYSPTGSYGYTF. The V gene is TRBV5-4, the J gene TRBJ1-2; maybe TRBD1 (5 bases). Germline CDR1 reads SGHNT; CDR2 reads YYREEE (reference sequence). Between the trimmed V and J ends, which lost 3 bases and 4 bases, there was a span of 16 bases. CDR3 length: 15 amino acids.

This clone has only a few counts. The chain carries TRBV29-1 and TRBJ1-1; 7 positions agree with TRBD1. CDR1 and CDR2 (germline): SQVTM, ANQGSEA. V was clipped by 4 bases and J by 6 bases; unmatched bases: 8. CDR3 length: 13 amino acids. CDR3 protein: CSVAQQGYAEAFF. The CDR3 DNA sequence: TGCAGCGTTGCCCAACAGGGGTACGCTGAAGCTTTCTTT.

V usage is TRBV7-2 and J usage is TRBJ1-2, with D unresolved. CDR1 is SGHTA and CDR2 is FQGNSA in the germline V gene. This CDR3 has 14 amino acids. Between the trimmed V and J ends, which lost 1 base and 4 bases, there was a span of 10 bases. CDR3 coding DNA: TGTGCCAGCAGCTTAGGCCCCGAGGGCTATGGCTACACCTTC. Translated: CASSLGPEGYGYTF.

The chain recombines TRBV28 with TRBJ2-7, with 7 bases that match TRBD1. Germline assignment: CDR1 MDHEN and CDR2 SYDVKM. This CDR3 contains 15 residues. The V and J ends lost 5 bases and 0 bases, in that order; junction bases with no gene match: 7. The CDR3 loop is CASSSRDSYSYEQYF. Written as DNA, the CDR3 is TGTGCCAGCAGTAGCCGGGACAGCTACTCCTACGAGCAGTACTTC.

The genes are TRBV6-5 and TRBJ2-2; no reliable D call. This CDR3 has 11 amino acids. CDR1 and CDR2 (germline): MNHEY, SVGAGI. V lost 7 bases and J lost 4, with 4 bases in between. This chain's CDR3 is CASMSTGELFF. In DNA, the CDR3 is TGTGCCAGCATGAGCACCGGGGAGCTGTTTTTT.

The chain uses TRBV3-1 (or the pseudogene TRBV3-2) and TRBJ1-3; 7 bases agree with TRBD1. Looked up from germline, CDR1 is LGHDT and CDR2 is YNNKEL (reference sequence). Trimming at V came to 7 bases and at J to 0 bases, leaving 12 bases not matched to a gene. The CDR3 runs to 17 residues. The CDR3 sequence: CASTPRAGGISGNTIYF. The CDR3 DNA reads TGTGCCAGCACCCCAAGGGCAGGGGGGATCTCTGGAAACACCATATATTTT.

CDR3 sequence: CASSRQQGGNQPQHF. DNA of the CDR3: TGTGCCAGTAGTAGGCAACAGGGAGGCAATCAGCCCCAGCATTTT. The J gene is TRBJ1-5, the V gene TRBV19; tentative D call: TRBD1 (6 bases). Germline V gene lookup returns CDR1 LNHDA and CDR2 SQIVND (reference sequence). CDR3 length equals 15 residues. Deletions cut 4 bases from V and 2 bases from J, with 12 bases between. The whole variable domain, filled in from reference TRBV19 and TRBJ1-5, reads DGGITQSPKYLFRKEGQNVTLSCEQNLNHDAMYWYRQDPGQGLRLIYYSQIVNDFQKGDIAEGYSVSREKKESFPLTVTSAQKNPTAFYLCASSRQQGGNQPQHFGDGTRLSIL.